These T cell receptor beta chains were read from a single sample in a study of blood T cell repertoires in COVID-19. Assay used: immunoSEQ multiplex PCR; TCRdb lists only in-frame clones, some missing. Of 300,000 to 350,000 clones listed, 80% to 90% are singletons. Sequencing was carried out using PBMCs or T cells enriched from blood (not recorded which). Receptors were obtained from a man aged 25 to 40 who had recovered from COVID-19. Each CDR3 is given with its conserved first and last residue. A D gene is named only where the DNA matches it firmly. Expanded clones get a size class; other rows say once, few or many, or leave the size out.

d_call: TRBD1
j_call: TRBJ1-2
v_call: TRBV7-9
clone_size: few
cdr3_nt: TGTGCCGGATTCGGACAGGGCCGAGCTAACTATGGCTACACCTTC
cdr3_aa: CAGFGQGRANYGYTF

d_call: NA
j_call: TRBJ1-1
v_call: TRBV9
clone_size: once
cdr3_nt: TGTGCCAGCAGCGTAATCCCAACGGGCACTGAAGCTTTCTTT
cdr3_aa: CASSVIPTGTEAFF

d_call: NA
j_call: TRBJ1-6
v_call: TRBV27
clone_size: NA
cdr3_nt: TGTGCCAGCAGTTTAGGGGGGGGTCCCCTCCACTTT
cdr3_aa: CASSLGGGPLHF

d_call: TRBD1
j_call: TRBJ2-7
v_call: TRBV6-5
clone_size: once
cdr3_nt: TGTGCCAGCAACAGACAGGGGTCCTACGAGCAGTACTTC
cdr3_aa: CASNRQGSYEQYF

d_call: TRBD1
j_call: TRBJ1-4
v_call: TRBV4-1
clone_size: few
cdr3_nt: TGCGCCAGCAGCCAAGAGGGTGGGACAGGGGCAGAAAAACTGTTTTTT
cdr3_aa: CASSQEGGTGAEKLFF

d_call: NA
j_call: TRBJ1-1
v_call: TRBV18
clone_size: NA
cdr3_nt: TGTGCCAGCTCACCTGGAGAGGTCAGGGTAACTTTCTTT
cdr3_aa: CASSPGEVRVTFF

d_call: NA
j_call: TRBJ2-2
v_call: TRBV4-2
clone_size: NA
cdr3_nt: TGTGCCAGCAGCATAGAATCGAACACCGGGGAGCTGTTTTTT
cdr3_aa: CASSIESNTGELFF

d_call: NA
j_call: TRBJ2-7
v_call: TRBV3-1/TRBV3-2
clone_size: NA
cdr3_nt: TGTGCCAGCAGCCAAGATGGGCCAGCTTACGAGCAGTACTTC
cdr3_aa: CASSQDGPAYEQYF

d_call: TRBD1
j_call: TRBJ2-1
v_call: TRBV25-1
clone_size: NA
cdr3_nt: TGTGCCAGCAGTGAATTTAAAAGGACAGGGTATGAGCAGTTCTTC
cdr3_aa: CASSEFKRTGYEQFF

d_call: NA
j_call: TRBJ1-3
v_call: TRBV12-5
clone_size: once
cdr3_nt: TGTGCTAGTGGCCCCCCTTCAAGTAGAGCTGGAAACACCATATATTTT
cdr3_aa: CASGPPSSRAGNTIYF

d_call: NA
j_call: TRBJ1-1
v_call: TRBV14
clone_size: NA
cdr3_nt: TGTGCCAGCAGCCACCCTTCCCGGGGGGCTTTCTTT
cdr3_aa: CASSHPSRGAFF

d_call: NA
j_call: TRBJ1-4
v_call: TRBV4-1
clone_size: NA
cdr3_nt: TGCGCCAGCAGCCAATTCTTCGGCCCATCAGGGGAAAAACTGTTTTTT
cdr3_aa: CASSQFFGPSGEKLFF

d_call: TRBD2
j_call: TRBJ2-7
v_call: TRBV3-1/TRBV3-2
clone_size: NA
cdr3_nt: TGTGCCAGCGGAGCGACTAGCGGGGGACTTCTGGGCGAGCAGTACTTC
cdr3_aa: CASGATSGGLLGEQYF

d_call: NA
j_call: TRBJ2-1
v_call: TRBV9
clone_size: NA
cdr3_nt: TGTGCCAGCAGCGTTAGTGGACACCCGAACTCCTACAATGAGCAGTTCTTC
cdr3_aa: CASSVSGHPNSYNEQFF

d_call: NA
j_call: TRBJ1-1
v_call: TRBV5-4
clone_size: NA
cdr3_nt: TGTGCCAGCAGCTTGGACAGGGCACGGGACACTGAAGCTTTCTTT
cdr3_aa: CASSLDRARDTEAFF